These T cell receptor beta chains were read from a single sample in a study of OX40 agonist ivuxolimab in advanced cancers. Profiled with immunoSEQ multiplex PCR; TCRdb holds only in-frame clones, not every one. The sample yields roughly 64,000 clones, 75% to 90% seen once. The sequencing used CD4+ or CD8+ T cells sorted from blood, collected in a trial of the OX40 agonist ivuxolimab. The receptors derive from an adult with an advanced solid tumor such as melanoma, head and neck, liver or kidney cancer. Each CDR3 is given with its conserved first and last residue. Each record gives: CDR3 DNA, CDR3 protein, D gene, V gene, CDR3 length, clone size, J gene. D genes are given only for firm matches. Some rows mark clone size as missing; the rest say once, few, many or name a class of expanded clone.

CDR3 DNA: TGCGCCAGCAGCCTAATAGACAGGGGAGACTATGGCTACACCTTC; CDR3 protein: CASSLIDRGDYGYTF; D gene: TRBD1; V gene: TRBV10-2; CDR3 length: 15; clone size: few; J gene: TRBJ1-2
CDR3 DNA: TGTGCCAGCAGCCTGACTAGCGGGAACACCGGGGAGCTGTTTTTT; CDR3 protein: CASSLTSGNTGELFF; D gene: TRBD2; V gene: TRBV7-9; CDR3 length: 15; clone size: .; J gene: TRBJ2-2
CDR3 DNA: TGTGCCAGCAGCTTCCTGACTAGCGGCAATGAGCAGTTCTTC; CDR3 protein: CASSFLTSGNEQFF; D gene: TRBD2; V gene: TRBV11-3; CDR3 length: 14; clone size: once; J gene: TRBJ2-1
CDR3 DNA: TGTGCCAGCAGTGTCCAGAACACTGAAGCTTTCTTT; CDR3 protein: CASSVQNTEAFF; D gene: .; V gene: TRBV2; CDR3 length: 12; clone size: .; J gene: TRBJ1-1
CDR3 DNA: TGTGCCAGTGAACAGGGGGGGGGCACAGATACGCAGTATTTT; CDR3 protein: CASEQGGGTDTQYF; D gene: .; V gene: TRBV9; CDR3 length: 14; clone size: once; J gene: TRBJ2-3
CDR3 DNA: TGTGCCAGCAGCGGACGCCTACAAGAGACCCAGTACTTC; CDR3 protein: CASSGRLQETQYF; D gene: .; V gene: TRBV6-1; CDR3 length: 13; clone size: .; J gene: TRBJ2-5
CDR3 DNA: TGTGCCAGCAGCGTAGACACCAATACGCAGTATTTT; CDR3 protein: CASSVDTNTQYF; D gene: .; V gene: TRBV9; CDR3 length: 12; clone size: once; J gene: TRBJ2-3
CDR3 DNA: TGTGCCATCAGCCCTGGACAGGGAAACTACGAGCAGTACTTC; CDR3 protein: CAISPGQGNYEQYF; D gene: TRBD1; V gene: TRBV10-3; CDR3 length: 14; clone size: .; J gene: TRBJ2-7
CDR3 DNA: TGTGCCAGCAGCACTGGCCTACGAGGGACCGCCGACGAGTCTAACTATGGCTACACCTTC; CDR3 protein: CASSTGLRGTADESNYGYTF; D gene: .; V gene: TRBV5-5; CDR3 length: 20; clone size: .; J gene: TRBJ1-2
CDR3 DNA: TGTGCCAGCAGCTTACTGCAGGCCCCCTACGAGCAGTACTTC; CDR3 protein: CASSLLQAPYEQYF; D gene: .; V gene: TRBV11-2; CDR3 length: 14; clone size: .; J gene: TRBJ2-7
CDR3 DNA: TGTGCCAGCAGCTTAGGAAGGGACGGAAGCACCGGGGAGCTGTTTTTT; CDR3 protein: CASSLGRDGSTGELFF; D gene: .; V gene: TRBV7-9; CDR3 length: 16; clone size: .; J gene: TRBJ2-2
CDR3 DNA: TGTGCCAGCAGCCTCCTAGCGGGGGGACGGGCAGATACGCAGTATTTT; CDR3 protein: CASSLLAGGRADTQYF; D gene: TRBD2; V gene: TRBV7-8; CDR3 length: 16; clone size: .; J gene: TRBJ2-3
CDR3 DNA: TGTGCCAGCAGCCAAGAGGAAGGAGGCTCCTACGAGCAGTACTTC; CDR3 protein: CASSQEEGGSYEQYF; D gene: .; V gene: TRBV4-2; CDR3 length: 15; clone size: .; J gene: TRBJ2-7
CDR3 DNA: TGTGCCAGCAGCTTAGGCCTGGGGACGGATACGCAGTATTTT; CDR3 protein: CASSLGLGTDTQYF; D gene: .; V gene: TRBV11-1; CDR3 length: 14; clone size: .; J gene: TRBJ2-3
CDR3 DNA: TGTGCCAGCAGTTACTCGGGGACAGGGGTTTCACCCCTCCACTTT; CDR3 protein: CASSYSGTGVSPLHF; D gene: TRBD1; V gene: TRBV6-5; CDR3 length: 15; clone size: .; J gene: TRBJ1-6
CDR3 DNA: TGTGCCAGCAGCGCCTCGGGCAACTATGGCTACACCTTC; CDR3 protein: CASSASGNYGYTF; D gene: .; V gene: TRBV2; CDR3 length: 13; clone size: .; J gene: TRBJ1-2
CDR3 DNA: TGTGCCAGCAGGTCCTCTTGGCGGTCTAGCACAGATACGCAGTATTTT; CDR3 protein: CASRSSWRSSTDTQYF; D gene: .; V gene: TRBV11-3; CDR3 length: 16; clone size: .; J gene: TRBJ2-3
CDR3 DNA: TGCGCCAGCAGCTCCACTTTGAACACTGAAGCTTTCTTT; CDR3 protein: CASSSTLNTEAFF; D gene: .; V gene: TRBV5-1; CDR3 length: 13; clone size: .; J gene: TRBJ1-1
CDR3 DNA: TGCGCCAGCAGCCATTACCCCGGGACTAGCGGCTACAATGAGCAGTTCTTC; CDR3 protein: CASSHYPGTSGYNEQFF; D gene: TRBD2; V gene: TRBV4-1; CDR3 length: 17; clone size: .; J gene: TRBJ2-1
CDR3 DNA: TGCGCCAGCAGCCCGACAGGGGGAGGGTACGAGCAGTACTTC; CDR3 protein: CASSPTGGGYEQYF; D gene: TRBD1; V gene: TRBV10-2; CDR3 length: 14; clone size: .; J gene: TRBJ2-7
CDR3 DNA: TGTGCCTGGACTAGCGGGGGTGGAGATACGCAGTATTTT; CDR3 protein: CAWTSGGGDTQYF; D gene: TRBD2; V gene: TRBV30; CDR3 length: 13; clone size: .; J gene: TRBJ2-3
CDR3 DNA: TGTGCCAGCTCACCGGGGCATCTACCCCTATCCTACGAGCAGTACTTC; CDR3 protein: CASSPGHLPLSYEQYF; D gene: .; V gene: TRBV18; CDR3 length: 16; clone size: .; J gene: TRBJ2-7
CDR3 DNA: TGCAGCGTTGAAGGACAGGGTGGCGACGAGCAGTACTTC; CDR3 protein: CSVEGQGGDEQYF; D gene: TRBD1; V gene: TRBV29-1; CDR3 length: 13; clone size: once; J gene: TRBJ2-7
CDR3 DNA: TGTGCCAGCAGCCCGGGAAAGGCGGGTCAGCCCCAGCATTTT; CDR3 protein: CASSPGKAGQPQHF; D gene: .; V gene: TRBV7-9; CDR3 length: 14; clone size: .; J gene: TRBJ1-5
CDR3 DNA: TGTGCCAGCAGCTTGGGGACCACAGATACGCAGTATTTT; CDR3 protein: CASSLGTTDTQYF; D gene: .; V gene: TRBV4-2; CDR3 length: 13; clone size: .; J gene: TRBJ2-3
CDR3 DNA: TGTGCCAGCAGTATTGGACAGGGGGGATCACCCCTCCACTTT; CDR3 protein: CASSIGQGGSPLHF; D gene: TRBD1; V gene: TRBV25-1; CDR3 length: 14; clone size: .; J gene: TRBJ1-6
CDR3 DNA: TGTGCCAGCAGCTCCACTAGCGTAGATACGCAGTATTTT; CDR3 protein: CASSSTSVDTQYF; D gene: TRBD2; V gene: TRBV5-4; CDR3 length: 13; clone size: few; J gene: TRBJ2-3
CDR3 DNA: TGTGCCAGCTCAATTTTGACAGGTGTGAACACTGAAGCTTTCTTT; CDR3 protein: CASSILTGVNTEAFF; D gene: .; V gene: TRBV18; CDR3 length: 15; clone size: .; J gene: TRBJ1-1
CDR3 DNA: TGTGCCACGCACCGGGACAACTCCTACGAGCAGTACTTC; CDR3 protein: CATHRDNSYEQYF; D gene: .; V gene: TRBV10-3; CDR3 length: 13; clone size: once; J gene: TRBJ2-7
CDR3 DNA: TGTGCCTGGAAAGGGAGACAGGGGGCGGGTGGGTACAGTGAAAAACTGTTTTTT; CDR3 protein: CAWKGRQGAGGYSEKLFF; D gene: TRBD1; V gene: TRBV30; CDR3 length: 18; clone size: once; J gene: TRBJ1-4
CDR3 DNA: TGTGCCAGCAGCTTAAAGGGAGAGACCCAGTACTTC; CDR3 protein: CASSLKGETQYF; D gene: .; V gene: TRBV7-9; CDR3 length: 12; clone size: .; J gene: TRBJ2-5
CDR3 DNA: TGTGCCAGCAGGGGACAGGGAATTCAGGCGCAGTACTTC; CDR3 protein: CASRGQGIQAQYF; D gene: TRBD1; V gene: TRBV2; CDR3 length: 13; clone size: .; J gene: TRBJ2-7
CDR3 DNA: TGTGCCAGCAGCCCAAAGGGGCCCGGGACGCTTTCTTTCTTT; CDR3 protein: CASSPKGPGTLSFF; D gene: .; V gene: TRBV21-1; CDR3 length: 14; clone size: .; J gene: TRBJ1-1
CDR3 DNA: TGTGGGACTTGGTCGGGAGTCTCTGGAAACACCATATATTTT; CDR3 protein: CGTWSGVSGNTIYF; D gene: .; V gene: TRBV18; CDR3 length: 14; clone size: .; J gene: TRBJ1-3
CDR3 DNA: TGCAGCGCAGAGTCTGGGGCCAACGTCCTGACTTTC; CDR3 protein: CSAESGANVLTF; D gene: .; V gene: TRBV29-1; CDR3 length: 12; clone size: once; J gene: TRBJ2-6
CDR3 DNA: TGTGCCAGCAGATTGGACAGGGCTAATTCACCCCTCCACTTT; CDR3 protein: CASRLDRANSPLHF; D gene: TRBD1; V gene: TRBV6-5; CDR3 length: 14; clone size: .; J gene: TRBJ1-6
CDR3 DNA: TGTGCCAGCAGCCCCGGACAGGGTTTTAAGCCCCAGCATTTT; CDR3 protein: CASSPGQGFKPQHF; D gene: TRBD1; V gene: TRBV7-6; CDR3 length: 14; clone size: .; J gene: TRBJ1-5
CDR3 DNA: TGTGCCAGCAGTTCCCTGAAAAAGGACAGGGGAATAGATACGCAGTATTTT; CDR3 protein: CASSSLKKDRGIDTQYF; D gene: TRBD1; V gene: TRBV11-2; CDR3 length: 17; clone size: .; J gene: TRBJ2-3
CDR3 DNA: TGTGCCAGCAGCTGGGGAGGCGAAAAACTGTTTTTT; CDR3 protein: CASSWGGEKLFF; D gene: .; V gene: TRBV7-2; CDR3 length: 12; clone size: .; J gene: TRBJ1-4
CDR3 DNA: TGTGCCAGCAGCCAATGGACAGGTAATCAGCCCCAGCATTTT; CDR3 protein: CASSQWTGNQPQHF; D gene: TRBD1; V gene: TRBV16; CDR3 length: 14; clone size: few; J gene: TRBJ1-5
CDR3 DNA: TGTGCCAGCAGCTTGAAGGAGAACACTGAAGCTTTCTTT; CDR3 protein: CASSLKENTEAFF; D gene: .; V gene: TRBV7-9; CDR3 length: 13; clone size: .; J gene: TRBJ1-1
CDR3 DNA: TGTGCCAGCAGCCGTCCCCGGACCACCCTGGGTAACACCATATATTTT; CDR3 protein: CASSRPRTTLGNTIYF; D gene: .; V gene: TRBV19; CDR3 length: 16; clone size: .; J gene: TRBJ1-3